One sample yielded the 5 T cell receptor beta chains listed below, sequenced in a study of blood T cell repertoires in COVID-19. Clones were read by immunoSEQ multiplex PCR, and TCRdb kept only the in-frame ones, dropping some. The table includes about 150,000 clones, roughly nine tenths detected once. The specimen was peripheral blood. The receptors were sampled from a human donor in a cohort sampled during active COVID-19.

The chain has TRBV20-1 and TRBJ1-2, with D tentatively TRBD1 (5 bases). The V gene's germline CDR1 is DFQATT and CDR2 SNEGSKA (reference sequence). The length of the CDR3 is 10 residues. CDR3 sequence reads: CRGKGDGYTF. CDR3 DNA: TGCAGGGGGAAAGGGGATGGCTACACCTTC.

The CDR3 DNA is TGTGCCAGCAGCGTAGGTCTGGCGGGAGGGCGGACAGATACGCAGTATTTT. This codes for CASSVGLAGGRTDTQYF. The V gene is TRBV9, the J gene TRBJ2-3; 9 nucleotides match TRBD2. This CDR3 region has 17 residues. With 0 bases clipped from V and 3 bases from J, the junction kept 8 bases outside the gene matches. CDR1 is SGDLS, CDR2 YYNGEE, per germline.

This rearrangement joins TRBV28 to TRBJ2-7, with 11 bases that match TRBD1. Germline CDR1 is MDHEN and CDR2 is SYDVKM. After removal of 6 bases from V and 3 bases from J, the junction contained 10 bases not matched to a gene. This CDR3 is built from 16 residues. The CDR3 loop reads CASSYETGTGGYEQYF. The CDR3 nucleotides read TGTGCCAGCAGCTACGAAACCGGGACAGGGGGCTACGAGCAGTACTTC. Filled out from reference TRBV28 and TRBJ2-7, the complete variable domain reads DVKVTQSSRYLVKRTGEKVFLECVQDMDHENMFWYRQDPGLGLRLIYFSYDVKMKEKGDIPEGYSVSREKKERFSLILESASTNQTSMYLCASSYETGTGGYEQYFGPGTRLTVT.

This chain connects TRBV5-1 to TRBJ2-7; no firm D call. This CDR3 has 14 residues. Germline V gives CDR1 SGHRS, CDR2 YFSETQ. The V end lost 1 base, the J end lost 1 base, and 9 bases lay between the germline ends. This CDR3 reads CASSLSPLSYEQYF. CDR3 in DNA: TGCGCCAGCAGCTTGTCCCCCTTATCCTACGAGCAGTACTTC. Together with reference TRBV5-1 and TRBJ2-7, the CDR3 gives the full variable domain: KAGVTQTPRYLIKTRGQQVTLSCSPISGHRSVSWYQQTPGQGLQFLFEYFSETQRNKGNFPGRFSGRQFSNSRSEMNVSTLELGDSALYLCASSLSPLSYEQYFGPGTRLTVT.

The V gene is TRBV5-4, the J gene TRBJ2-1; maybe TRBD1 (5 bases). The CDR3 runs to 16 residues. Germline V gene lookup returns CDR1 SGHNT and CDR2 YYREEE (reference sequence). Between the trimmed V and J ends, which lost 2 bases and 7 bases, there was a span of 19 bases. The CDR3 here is CASSLDSAGFRNEQFF. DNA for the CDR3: TGTGCCAGCAGCTTAGACTCAGCAGGGTTTAGGAATGAGCAGTTCTTC. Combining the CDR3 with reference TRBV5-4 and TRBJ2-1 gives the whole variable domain ETGVTQSPTHLIKTRGQQVTLRCSSQSGHNTVSWYQQALGQGPQFIFQYYREEENGRGNFPPRFSGLQFPNYSSELNVNALELDDSALYLCASSLDSAGFRNEQFFGPGTRLTVL.